The 17 T cell receptor beta chains below all came from one sample that was sequenced in a study of CD8 T cells in ankylosing spondylitis. TCRdb re-analysed the 5' RACE reads in MiXCR, keeping a single row per CDR3 protein. Of 150,000 to 200,000 distinct CDR3 sequences in the sample, about a third are singletons; the top ten hold 4.5% to 6%. The sequenced material came from synovial fluid, either unsorted or a sorted T cell fraction (not recorded which). These TCRs come from a male donor with ankylosing spondylitis.

V gene TRBV2 combines with J gene TRBJ1-2, with 8 bases aligning to TRBD1. V gave up 3 bases and J gave up 9 bases; unmatched junction bases: 6. The CDR3 has 13 amino acids. CDR1 and CDR2 (germline): SNHLY, FYNNEI. The CDR3 reads CASSERTGISYTF. The DNA of the CDR3 is TGTGCCAGCAGTGAGAGGACAGGGATTAGCTACACCTTC. Complete variable domain (other parts from reference TRBV2 and TRBJ1-2): EPEVTQTPSHQVTQMGQEVILRCVPISNHLYFYWYRQILGQKVEFLVSFYNNEISEKSEIFDDQFSVERPDGSNFTLKIRSTKLEDSAMYFCASSERTGISYTFGSGTRLTVV.

The J gene is TRBJ1-3, the V gene TRBV2; no definite D call. V gave up 3 bases and J gave up 3 bases, with 9 bases separating them. Germline V gene lookup returns CDR1 SNHLY and CDR2 FYNNEI. There are 14 residues in the CDR3. Here the CDR3 DNA reads TGTGCCAGCAGTGACGTATTGAGTGGAAACACCATATATTTT. As protein: CASSDVLSGNTIYF.

The gene calls are TRBV7-2 and TRBJ2-5; tentative D call: TRBD1 (6 bases). Per germline, CDR1 SGHTA and CDR2 FQGNSA. CDR3 size: 13 residues. Trimming left V 5 bases short and J 5 bases short, with 12 bases between. The CDR3 DNA reads TGTGCCAGCAGCGCCAGGGGATGGGAGACCCAGTACTTC. Its translation is CASSARGWETQYF.

This clonotype was counted at least ten times. The chain has TRBV5-1 and TRBJ2-5, with 7 nucleotides matching TRBD1. The V segment lost 4 bases and the J segment 1 base; nucleotides outside the gene matches: 10. Germline CDR1 is SGHRS and CDR2 is YFSETQ. The CDR3 is 16 amino acids. The DNA for the CDR3 is TGCGCCAGCAGCCCGGGGACAGCCTTGACCCAAGAGACCCAGTACTTC. Amino acids: CASSPGTALTQETQYF.

This clonotype was counted between two and nine times. The chain joins TRBV5-1 to TRBJ2-1; D not certain. V dropped 1 base and J dropped 8 bases, with 7 bases sitting between them. The CDR3 is 12 residues long. Per germline, CDR1 SGHRS and CDR2 YFSETQ. In DNA form, the CDR3 reads TGCGCCAGCAGCTTGATGGGCTATGAGCAGTTCTTC. The encoded protein is CASSLMGYEQFF.

The chain combines TRBV10-3 with TRBJ2-5, with 7 nucleotides matching TRBD2. Germline CDR1 and CDR2: ENHRY and SYGVKD. CDR3 length: 13 residues. Trimming took 7 bases from V and 5 from J; bases not matched to a gene: 7. The chain's CDR3 is CAITGGAGETQYF. The CDR3 DNA sequence: TGTGCCATCACGGGGGGAGCGGGGGAGACCCAGTACTTC.

This clonotype appeared many times. The chain employs TRBV7-2 and TRBJ2-5, with D perhaps given as TRBD1 or TRBD2 (5 bases each). Trimming left V 6 bases short and J 7 bases short, with 12 bases between. The CDR3 runs 12 residues. CDR1 and CDR2 from the germline V gene are SGHTA and FQGNSA. The CDR3 DNA reads as TGTGCCAGCAGTATTGGGACGGGGACCCAGTACTTC. It specifies CASSIGTGTQYF.

This clonotype has at least ten counts. CDR3 DNA: TGCGCCAGCAGCAGACAGGGGATGGGTGAAAAACTGTTTTTT. Encoded protein: CASSRQGMGEKLFF. This chain connects TRBV5-1 to TRBJ1-4, with TRBD1 matching over 8 bases. Germline V gives CDR1 SGHRS, CDR2 YFSETQ. The CDR3 contains 14 residues. The ends lost 4 bases at V and 7 bases at J; junction bases unmatched: 6.

The genes are TRBV13 and TRBJ2-2, with D possibly matching TRBD2 (6 bases). Looked up from germline, CDR1 is PRHDT and CDR2 is FYEKMQ (reference sequence). This CDR3 is 16 amino acids long. Trimming cost V 8 bases and J 1 base, with 17 bases left between them. The CDR3 DNA is TGTGCCAGCGGTCCCCTGGGGACTTTGAACACCGGGGAGCTGTTTTTT. As protein: CASGPLGTLNTGELFF.

This chain links TRBV5-1 with TRBJ1-2; D remains unclear. Germline CDR1 reads SGHRS; CDR2 reads YFSETQ. The CDR3 is 14 residues long. The V gene lost 6 bases and the J gene lost 8 bases, with 20 bases spanning the gap. Here the CDR3 DNA reads TGCGCCAGCAAAATATCGCCCGGGCCATCCGGCTACACCTTC. It specifies CASKISPGPSGYTF.

This CDR3 reads CASSYRFYEQYF. In DNA, the CDR3 is TGTGCCAGCAGTTACCGGTTCTACGAGCAGTACTTC. The chain carries TRBV6-2 or TRBV6-3 and TRBJ2-7; D is unclear. The CDR3 contains 12 residues. Germline V gene lookup returns CDR1 MNHEY and CDR2 SVGEGT. V was cut by 2 bases and J by 3 bases, with 5 bases left in between.

This clonotype was counted only a few times. The CDR3 is CATRRGPSPTDTQYF. The CDR3 DNA reads TGCGCCACTCGCCGGGGCCCAAGCCCCACAGATACGCAGTATTTT. This sequence joins TRBV5-1 and TRBJ2-3, with D possibly called TRBD1 or TRBD2 (5 bases each). This CDR3 has 15 amino acids. The germline V gene has CDR1 SGHRS and CDR2 YFSETQ. V shed 9 bases and J shed 2 bases, with 19 bases lying between them.

In its sample, this clonotype was seen many times. V and J are TRBV5-1 and TRBJ2-7, with D tentatively TRBD2 (6 bases). This CDR3 contains 15 residues. CDR1 SGHRS and CDR2 YFSETQ come from the germline V gene. V lost 4 bases to trimming and J lost 4 bases, with 18 bases between them. The CDR3 protein is CASSTAGTGFYEQYF. Written as DNA, the CDR3 is TGCGCCAGCAGCACCGCCGGGACTGGGTTTTACGAGCAGTACTTC.

This clonotype showed up just once. The V and J genes are TRBV9 and TRBJ2-3; a weak D match, TRBD2 (6 bases). Deletions cut 0 bases from V and 4 bases from J, with 12 bases between. CDR3 size: 15 residues. Germline CDR1 and CDR2: SGDLS and YYNGEE. In DNA, the CDR3 is TGTGCCAGCAGCGTAGAGGGTAGCGGTGCAGATACGCAGTATTTT. Its protein product is CASSVEGSGADTQYF.

This clonotype was counted ten times or more. This sequence joins TRBV18 and TRBJ2-5, with D perhaps TRBD1 (7 bases). V was cut by 8 bases and J by 5 bases, with 12 bases left in between. The CDR3 extends over 12 amino acids. From germline, CDR1 is KGHSH and CDR2 LQKENI. This CDR3 is CASSPGGETQYF. The CDR3 region has the DNA TGTGCCAGCAGTCCAGGGGGGGAGACCCAGTACTTC.

The chain uses TRBV6-5 and TRBJ1-2; D is unclear. CDR3 size: 14 residues. Germline V gene sequence: CDR1 MNHEY, CDR2 SVGAGI. V was pared by 0 bases and J by 7 bases, with 12 bases between. The CDR3 reads CASSYSGLRVGYTF. CDR3 in DNA: TGTGCCAGCAGTTACTCGGGGTTGAGGGTTGGCTACACCTTC.

A word on this clonotype: No conserved phenylalanine or tryptophan ends this CDR3, so it is likely a read error. The rearrangement joins TRBV12-3 or TRBV12-4 to TRBJ2-3; 7 bases match TRBD1. This CDR3 comprises 15 residues. Trimming took 3 bases from V and 7 from J; bases not matched to a gene: 10. The CDR3 loop reads CASSFGDRDGHTQYV. CDR3 in DNA: TGTGCCAGCAGTTTCGGTGACAGGGATGGGCATACGCAGTATGTT.